Sequencing of this TCR beta chain was carried out in a study of molecular identifiers for immune sequencing clone quantification. J was trimmed by 2 bases and V by 0 bases; bases with no gene match: 4. The CDR3 has 15 residues. The germline V gene has CDR1 SGHDT and CDR2 YYEEEE. This clonotype has at least ten counts. TCRdb analysed the PCR reads with MiXCR anew, one entry per CDR3 protein. The sample holds roughly 50,000 distinct CDR3 sequences, almost 25% seen once. This receptor was taken from a human donor in good health. Some libraries in this study had Jurkat cell RNA spiked in. The sample comprised naive CD8+ T cells from blood, with Jurkat cell RNA spiked in. Subset here: FACS-sorted CD8+CD4-CCR7+CD45RA+ naive T cells. The rearrangement joins TRBV5-6 to TRBJ1-1, with TRBD1 matching 7 bases. CDR3 DNA: TGTGCCAGCAGCTTGGAGGGGACAGCCAACACTGAAGCTTTCTTT. Translating gives CASSLEGTANTEAFF.